This TCR beta chain is drawn from a study of PD-1 blockade in mismatch repair-deficient tumors. In the study overall: Enrolled about 2012-2016, patients had progressing, pretreated mismatch repair-deficient cancers of over nine types.

Sequencing was performed with immunoSEQ multiplex PCR; in TCRdb, only in-frame clones are kept and a portion is missing. The data show about 15,000 clones, about 85% seen once. Per the germline V gene, CDR1 is MDHEN and CDR2 is SYDVKM. The CDR3 loop spans 14 amino acids. With V trimmed by 3 bases and J by 7 bases, 7 bases remained unmatched. This clone was recorded a few times. The antigen remains unidentified. Regarding time point: 10-day in vitro stimulation with candidate neoantigen peptide 6. The TCR-sequenced patients were a few responders to pembrolizumab. A no-peptide control culture served as baseline for clone fold changes.

The sequences come from cells cultured in vitro, collected from a patient treated with pembrolizumab. The rearrangement links TRBV28 to TRBJ2-3; 7 bases are shared with TRBD2. This receptor was identified in an adult with mismatch repair-deficient cancer. CDR3 residues: CASSFRGRAYTQYF. Here the CDR3 DNA reads TGTGCCAGCAGTTTTCGGGGGAGGGCATATACGCAGTATTTT.